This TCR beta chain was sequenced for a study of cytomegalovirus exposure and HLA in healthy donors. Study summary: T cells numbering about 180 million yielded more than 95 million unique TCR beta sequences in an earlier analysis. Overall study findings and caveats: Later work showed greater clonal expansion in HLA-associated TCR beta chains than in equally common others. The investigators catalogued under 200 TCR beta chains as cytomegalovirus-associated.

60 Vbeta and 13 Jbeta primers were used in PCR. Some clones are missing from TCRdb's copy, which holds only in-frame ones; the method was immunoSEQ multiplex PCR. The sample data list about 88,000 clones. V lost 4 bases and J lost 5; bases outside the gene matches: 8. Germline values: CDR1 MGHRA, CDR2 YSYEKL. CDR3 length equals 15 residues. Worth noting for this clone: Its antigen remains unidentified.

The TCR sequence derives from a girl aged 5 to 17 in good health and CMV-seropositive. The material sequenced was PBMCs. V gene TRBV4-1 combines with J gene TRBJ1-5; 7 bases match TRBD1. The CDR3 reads CASSLFRDRDQPQHF. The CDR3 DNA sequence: TGCGCCAGCAGCCTCTTCCGGGACAGAGATCAGCCCCAGCATTTT.